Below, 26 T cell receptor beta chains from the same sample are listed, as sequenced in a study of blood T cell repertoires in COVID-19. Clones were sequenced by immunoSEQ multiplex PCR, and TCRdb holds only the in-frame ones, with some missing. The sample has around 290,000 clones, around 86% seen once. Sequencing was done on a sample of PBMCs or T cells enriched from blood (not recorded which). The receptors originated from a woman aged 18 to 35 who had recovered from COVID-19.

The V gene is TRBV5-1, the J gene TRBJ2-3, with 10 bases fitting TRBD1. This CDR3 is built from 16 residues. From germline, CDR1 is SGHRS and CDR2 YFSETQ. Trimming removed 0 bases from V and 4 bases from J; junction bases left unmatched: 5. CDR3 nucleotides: TGCGCCAGCAGCTTGGTCGGGACAGGGGTGCCAGATACGCAGTATTTT. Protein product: CASSLVGTGVPDTQYF.

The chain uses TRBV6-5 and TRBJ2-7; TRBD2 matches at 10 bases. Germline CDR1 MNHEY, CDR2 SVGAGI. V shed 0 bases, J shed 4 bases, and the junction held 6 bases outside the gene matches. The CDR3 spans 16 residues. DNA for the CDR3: TGTGCCAGCAGTTACTCAGGGCTAGCGGGGGAGTACGAGCAGTACTTC. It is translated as CASSYSGLAGEYEQYF.

This CDR3 is CASSQDRVPTDTQYF. CDR3 bases: TGCGCCAGCAGCCAAGATCGGGTCCCCACAGATACGCAGTATTTT. The rearrangement links TRBV4-1 to TRBJ2-3; D ambiguous. The CDR3 contains 15 residues. The germline V gene encodes CDR1 MGHRA and CDR2 YSYEKL. Deletions cut 0 bases from V and 2 bases from J, with 9 bases between.

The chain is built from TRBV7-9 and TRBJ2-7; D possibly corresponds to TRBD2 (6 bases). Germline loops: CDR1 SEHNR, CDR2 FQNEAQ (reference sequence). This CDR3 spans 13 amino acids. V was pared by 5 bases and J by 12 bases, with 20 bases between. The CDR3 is CASSPLGGRTLYF. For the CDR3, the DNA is TGTGCCAGCAGCCCGCTCGGGGGTCGCACTCTGTACTTC.

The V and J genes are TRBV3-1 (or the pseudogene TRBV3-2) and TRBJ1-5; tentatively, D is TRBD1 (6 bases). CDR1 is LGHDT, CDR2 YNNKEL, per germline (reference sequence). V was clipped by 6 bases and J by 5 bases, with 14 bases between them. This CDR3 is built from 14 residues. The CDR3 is CASRAQGPDQPQHF. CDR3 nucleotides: TGTGCCAGCAGGGCACAGGGACCGGATCAGCCCCAGCATTTT.

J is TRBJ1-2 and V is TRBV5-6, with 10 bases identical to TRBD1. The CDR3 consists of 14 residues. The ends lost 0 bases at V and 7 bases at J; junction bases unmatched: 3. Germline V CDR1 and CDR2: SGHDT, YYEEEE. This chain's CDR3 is CASSLGQGAAGYTF. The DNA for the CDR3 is TGTGCCAGCAGCTTGGGACAGGGGGCCGCTGGCTACACCTTC.

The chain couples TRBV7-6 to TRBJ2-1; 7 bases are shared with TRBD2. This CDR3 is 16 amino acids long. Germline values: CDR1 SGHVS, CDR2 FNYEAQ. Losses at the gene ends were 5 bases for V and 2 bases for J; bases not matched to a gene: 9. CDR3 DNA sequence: TGTGCCAGCAGCCCTATAGCTAGCGGAACCTACAATGAGCAGTTCTTC. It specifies CASSPIASGTYNEQFF.

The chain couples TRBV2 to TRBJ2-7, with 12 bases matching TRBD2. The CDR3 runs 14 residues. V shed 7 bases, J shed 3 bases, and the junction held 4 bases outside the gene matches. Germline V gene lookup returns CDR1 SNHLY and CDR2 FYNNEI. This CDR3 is CASILTSGSYEQYF. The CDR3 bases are TGTGCCAGCATTTTGACTAGCGGGAGCTACGAGCAGTACTTC.

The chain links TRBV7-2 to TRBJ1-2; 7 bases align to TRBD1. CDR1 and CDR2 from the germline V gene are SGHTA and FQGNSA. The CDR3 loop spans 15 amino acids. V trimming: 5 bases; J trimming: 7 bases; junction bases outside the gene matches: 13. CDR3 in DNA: TGTGCCAGCAGCCTCCAACCTACAGGGGCTAGTGGCTACACCTTC. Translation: CASSLQPTGASGYTF.

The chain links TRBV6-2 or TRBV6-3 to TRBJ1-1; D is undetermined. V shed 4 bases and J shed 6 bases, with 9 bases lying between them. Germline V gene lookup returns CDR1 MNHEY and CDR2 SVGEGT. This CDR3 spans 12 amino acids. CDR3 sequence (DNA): TGTGCCAGCAGTTCGCGTCTGGCTGAAGCTTTCTTT. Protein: CASSSRLAEAFF.

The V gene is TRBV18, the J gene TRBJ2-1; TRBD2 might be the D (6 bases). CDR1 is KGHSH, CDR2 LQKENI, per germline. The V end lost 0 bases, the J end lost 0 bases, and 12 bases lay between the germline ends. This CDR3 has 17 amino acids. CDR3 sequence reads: CASSPPLAGSSYNEQFF. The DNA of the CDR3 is TGTGCCAGCTCACCACCCTTGGCCGGGAGCTCCTACAATGAGCAGTTCTTC.

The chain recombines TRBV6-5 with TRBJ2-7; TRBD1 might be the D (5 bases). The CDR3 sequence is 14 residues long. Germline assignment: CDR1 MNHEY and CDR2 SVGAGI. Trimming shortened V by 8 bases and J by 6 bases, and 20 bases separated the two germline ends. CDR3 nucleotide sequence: TGTGCCAGCCGAAGCCCCCGACAGTCACTCGAGCAGTACTTC. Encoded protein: CASRSPRQSLEQYF.

In nucleotides, the CDR3 is TGTGCCAGCAGCCCAAACCGGGAAAAACTGTTTTTT. This translates into CASSPNREKLFF. This chain joins TRBV11-3 and TRBJ1-4; D is unresolved. The germline CDR1 and CDR2 sequences are SGHNT and YENEEA. Deletions cut 5 bases from V and 8 bases from J, with 9 bases between. This CDR3 has 12 amino acids.

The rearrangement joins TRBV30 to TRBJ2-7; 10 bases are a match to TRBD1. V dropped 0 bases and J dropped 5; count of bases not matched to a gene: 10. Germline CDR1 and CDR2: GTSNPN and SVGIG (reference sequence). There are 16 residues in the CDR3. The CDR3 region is CAWSVLRTGGFHEQYF. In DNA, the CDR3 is TGTGCCTGGAGTGTATTGAGGACAGGGGGGTTTCACGAGCAGTACTTC. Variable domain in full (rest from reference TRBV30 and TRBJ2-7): SQTIHQWPATLVQPVGSPLSLECTVEGTSNPNLYWYRQAAGRGLQLLFYSVGIGQISSEVPQNLSASRPQDRQFILSSKKLLLSDSGFYLCAWSVLRTGGFHEQYFGPGTRLTVT.

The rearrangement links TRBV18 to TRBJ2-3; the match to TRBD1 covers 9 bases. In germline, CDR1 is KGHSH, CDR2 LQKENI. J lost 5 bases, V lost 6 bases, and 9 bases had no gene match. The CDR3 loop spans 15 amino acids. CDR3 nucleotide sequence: TGTGCCAGCTCGCCGGGACAGGGAATAGGAGATACGCAGTATTTT. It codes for CASSPGQGIGDTQYF.

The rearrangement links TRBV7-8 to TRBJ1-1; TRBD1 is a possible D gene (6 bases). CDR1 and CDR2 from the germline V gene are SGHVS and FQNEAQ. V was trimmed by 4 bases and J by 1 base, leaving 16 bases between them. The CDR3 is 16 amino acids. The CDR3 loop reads CASSSSVGGANTEAFF. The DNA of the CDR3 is TGTGCCAGCAGCTCCAGCGTTGGGGGCGCGAACACTGAAGCTTTCTTT.

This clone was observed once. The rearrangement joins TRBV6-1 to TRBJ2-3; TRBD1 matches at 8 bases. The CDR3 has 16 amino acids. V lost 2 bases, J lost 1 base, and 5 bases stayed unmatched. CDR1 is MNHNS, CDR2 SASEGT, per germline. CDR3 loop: CASSEISGGGTDTQYF. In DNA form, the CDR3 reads TGTGCCAGCAGTGAAATCTCAGGGGGCGGCACAGATACGCAGTATTTT.

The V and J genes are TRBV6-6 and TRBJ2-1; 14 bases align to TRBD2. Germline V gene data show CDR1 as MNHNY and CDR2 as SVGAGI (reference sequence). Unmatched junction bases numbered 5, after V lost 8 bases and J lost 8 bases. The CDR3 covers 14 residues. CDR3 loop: CASSGTSGSDEQFF. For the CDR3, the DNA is TGTGCCAGCTCAGGGACTAGCGGGAGTGATGAGCAGTTCTTC.

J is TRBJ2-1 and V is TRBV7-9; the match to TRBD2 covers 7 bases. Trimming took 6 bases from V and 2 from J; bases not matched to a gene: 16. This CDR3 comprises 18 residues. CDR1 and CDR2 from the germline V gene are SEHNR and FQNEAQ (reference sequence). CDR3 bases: TGTGCCAGCAGACTAGAGAAATATCGGGGGAGGGCCTACAATGAGCAGTTCTTC. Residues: CASRLEKYRGRAYNEQFF.

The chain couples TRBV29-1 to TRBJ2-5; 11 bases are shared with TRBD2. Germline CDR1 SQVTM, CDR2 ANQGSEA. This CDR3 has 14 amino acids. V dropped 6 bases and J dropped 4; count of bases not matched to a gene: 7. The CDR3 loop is CSVSLAGDRETQYF. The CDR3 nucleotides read TGCAGCGTCTCACTAGCGGGAGATCGAGAGACCCAGTACTTC. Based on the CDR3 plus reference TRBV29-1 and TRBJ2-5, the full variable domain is SAVISQKPSRDICQRGTSLTIQCQVDSQVTMMFWYRQQPGQSLTLIATANQGSEATYESGFVIDKFPISRPNLTFSTLTVSNMSPEDSSIYLCSVSLAGDRETQYFGPGTRLLVL.

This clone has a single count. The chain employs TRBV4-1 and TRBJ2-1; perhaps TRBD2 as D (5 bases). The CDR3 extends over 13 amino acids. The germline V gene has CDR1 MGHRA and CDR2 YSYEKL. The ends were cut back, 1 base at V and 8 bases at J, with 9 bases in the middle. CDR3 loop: CASSQATRDEQFF. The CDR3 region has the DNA TGCGCCAGCAGCCAAGCAACTAGGGATGAGCAGTTCTTC.

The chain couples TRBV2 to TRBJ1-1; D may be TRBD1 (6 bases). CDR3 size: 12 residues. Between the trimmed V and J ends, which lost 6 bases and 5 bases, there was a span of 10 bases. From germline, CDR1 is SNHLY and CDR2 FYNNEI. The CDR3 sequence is CASREGVTEAFF. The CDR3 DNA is TGTGCCAGCAGAGAGGGGGTTACTGAAGCTTTCTTT.

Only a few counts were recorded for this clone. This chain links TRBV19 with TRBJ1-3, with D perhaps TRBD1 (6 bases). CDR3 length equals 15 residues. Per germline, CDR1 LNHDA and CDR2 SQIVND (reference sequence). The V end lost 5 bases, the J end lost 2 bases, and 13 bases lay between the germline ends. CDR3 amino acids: CASSASGTTGNTIYF. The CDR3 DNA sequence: TGTGCCAGTAGTGCCTCCGGGACAACTGGAAACACCATATATTTT.

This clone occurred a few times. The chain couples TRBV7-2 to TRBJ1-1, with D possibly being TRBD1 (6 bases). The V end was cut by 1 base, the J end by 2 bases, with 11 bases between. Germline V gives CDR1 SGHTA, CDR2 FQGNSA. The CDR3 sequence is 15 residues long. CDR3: CASSLERQVNTEAFF. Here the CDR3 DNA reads TGTGCCAGCAGCTTAGAAAGACAGGTCAACACTGAAGCTTTCTTT.

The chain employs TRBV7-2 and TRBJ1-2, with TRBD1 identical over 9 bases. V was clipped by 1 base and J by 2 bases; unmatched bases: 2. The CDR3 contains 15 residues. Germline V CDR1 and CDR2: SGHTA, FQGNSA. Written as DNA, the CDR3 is TGTGCCAGCAGCTTAGTAGGACAGGGGAACTATGGCTACACCTTC. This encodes CASSLVGQGNYGYTF.

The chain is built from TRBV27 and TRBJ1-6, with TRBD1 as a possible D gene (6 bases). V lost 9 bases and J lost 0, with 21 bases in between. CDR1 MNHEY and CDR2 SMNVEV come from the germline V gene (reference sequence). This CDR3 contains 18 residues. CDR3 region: CASGKQGLGSSYNSPLHF. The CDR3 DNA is TGTGCCAGTGGAAAACAGGGCCTGGGGAGCTCCTATAATTCACCCCTCCACTTT.